This is a list of T cell receptor beta chains from one sample in a study of prognosis after radiotherapy for stage I lung cancer. One entry per CDR3 protein, called by TCRdb with MiXCR from the multiplex PCR reads. The repertoire holds 30,000 or so distinct CDR3 sequences, with about 40% as singletons. Source: PBMCs, taken before or after stereotactic body radiation therapy (not recorded which). The receptors originated from a donor aged 50 or older with non-small cell lung cancer. Both conserved end residues are trimmed from each CDR3. Fields, in order: D gene, J gene, V gene, CDR3 protein. D genes are given only for firm matches.

D: NA; J: TRBJ1-5; V: TRBV4-1; CDR3: ASSQGRGSNQPQH
D: NA; J: TRBJ1-6; V: TRBV6-2/TRBV6-3; CDR3: ASSPGFGSPLH
D: NA; J: TRBJ1-4; V: TRBV27; CDR3: ASSLLPGATNEKLF
D: NA; J: TRBJ2-3; V: TRBV5-1; CDR3: ASSLVLGSSTDTQY
D: NA; J: TRBJ2-7; V: TRBV24-1; CDR3: ATRSSGSYEQY
D: NA; J: TRBJ2-3; V: TRBV24-1; CDR3: ATRGATDTQY
D: NA; J: TRBJ2-1; V: TRBV12-3/TRBV12-4; CDR3: ASSFKLVGVAGSYNEQF
D: TRBD1; J: TRBJ1-5; V: TRBV10-3; CDR3: AISAGQNQPQH
D: TRBD1; J: TRBJ2-3; V: TRBV6-2/TRBV6-3; CDR3: ASNQQGEAHTQY
D: NA; J: TRBJ2-7; V: TRBV7-2; CDR3: ASSPLRTSYEQY
D: TRBD2; J: TRBJ2-5; V: TRBV6-1; CDR3: AGRSTGGGSGNQY
D: TRBD1; J: TRBJ1-1; V: TRBV7-8; CDR3: ASRLRQGGGNTEAF
D: TRBD1; J: TRBJ2-3; V: TRBV20-1; CDR3: SAIGQGDTQY
D: NA; J: TRBJ1-1; V: TRBV6-1; CDR3: ASTTTVLNTEAF
D: TRBD2; J: TRBJ2-1; V: TRBV6-1; CDR3: ASRGTSGGDNEQF
D: TRBD1; J: TRBJ2-7; V: TRBV15; CDR3: ATSRDPGQASEQY
D: NA; J: TRBJ1-3; V: TRBV12-3/TRBV12-4; CDR3: ASGSRNAIY
D: NA; J: TRBJ2-3; V: TRBV5-6; CDR3: ASSLFGISTDTQY
D: NA; J: TRBJ2-1; V: TRBV12-3/TRBV12-4; CDR3: ASSPVRCTYNEQF
D: NA; J: TRBJ1-5; V: TRBV28; CDR3: ASRRYSNQPQH
D: TRBD2; J: TRBJ2-1; V: TRBV12-3/TRBV12-4; CDR3: ASSPELAVPFFSYNEQF
D: TRBD1; J: TRBJ1-2; V: TRBV20-1; CDR3: SARPWDRGNYGYT
D: NA; J: TRBJ1-2; V: TRBV2; CDR3: ASRDGRSGLYGYT
D: NA; J: TRBJ1-2; V: TRBV6-5; CDR3: ASSSGVNGGYGYT
D: TRBD2; J: TRBJ2-7; V: TRBV9; CDR3: ASSVGSSGSHEQY
D: TRBD1; J: TRBJ2-2; V: TRBV30; CDR3: AWRRTGNTGELF
D: TRBD1; J: TRBJ1-1; V: TRBV4-2; CDR3: ASSPRDRGLTGENTEAF
D: NA; J: TRBJ2-3; V: TRBV2; CDR3: ASSETPRGERRYTDTQY
D: TRBD1; J: TRBJ1-2; V: TRBV30; CDR3: AWSGQGGRCT
D: NA; J: TRBJ2-1; V: TRBV12-3/TRBV12-4; CDR3: ASSPGPGNEQF
D: TRBD1; J: TRBJ2-2; V: TRBV9; CDR3: ASSEGGAGTANTGELF